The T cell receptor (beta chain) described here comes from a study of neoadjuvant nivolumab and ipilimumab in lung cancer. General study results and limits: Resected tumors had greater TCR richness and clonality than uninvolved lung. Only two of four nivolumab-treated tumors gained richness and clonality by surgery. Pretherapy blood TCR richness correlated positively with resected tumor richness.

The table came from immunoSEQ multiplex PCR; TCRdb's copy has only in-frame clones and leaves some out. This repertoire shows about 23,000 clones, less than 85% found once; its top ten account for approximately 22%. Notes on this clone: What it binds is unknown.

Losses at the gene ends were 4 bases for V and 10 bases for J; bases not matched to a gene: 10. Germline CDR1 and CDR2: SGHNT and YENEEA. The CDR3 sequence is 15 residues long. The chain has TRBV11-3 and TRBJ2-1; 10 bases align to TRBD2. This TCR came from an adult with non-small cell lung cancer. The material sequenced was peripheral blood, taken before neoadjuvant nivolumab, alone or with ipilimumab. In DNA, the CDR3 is TGTGCCAGCAGCTCAACTGGACTAGCGGCAACCGAGCAGTTCTTC. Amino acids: CASSSTGLAATEQFF.